The 29 T cell receptor beta chains in this list originate from one sample, sequenced in a study of T cells in Graves' hyperthyroidism and ophthalmopathy. TCR beta CDR3 regions were amplified from RNA transcripts. HTBI primers were employed in a first-round RT-PCR of the TCR CDR3. TCRdb fed the multiplex PCR reads into MiXCR, producing one record per CDR3 protein. The table includes under 450,000 distinct CDR3 sequences, about 15% detected once. The specimen was blood. Source of these receptors: a woman aged 18 to 35 with Graves' hyperthyroidism.

A single count supports this clonotype. The chain uses TRBV11-2 and TRBJ1-1, with D possibly TRBD1 on 5 matching bases. The CDR3 loop spans 14 amino acids. Germline CDR1 and CDR2: SGHAT and FQNNGV. The V end was cut by 5 bases, the J end by 2 bases, with 12 bases between. The CDR3 reads CASSPSQGNTEAFF. For the CDR3, the DNA is TGTGCCAGCAGCCCGTCTCAGGGAAACACTGAAGCTTTCTTT.

There are many counts of this clonotype. The chain carries TRBV11-3 and TRBJ1-1, with 8 bases aligning to TRBD1. Germline V gene sequence: CDR1 SGHNT, CDR2 YENEEA. The V segment lost 5 bases and the J segment 5 bases; nucleotides outside the gene matches: 7. CDR3 size: 14 residues. DNA for the CDR3: TGTGCCAGCAGCCGCCGGACAGGGAATACTGAAGCTTTCTTT. It translates to CASSRRTGNTEAFF.

The sample holds many counts of this clonotype. The rearrangement joins TRBV9 to TRBJ1-2, with 7 bases aligning to TRBD1. The CDR3 loop spans 14 amino acids. V was pared by 6 bases and J by 6 bases, with 11 bases of the junction left unmatched. Germline V gene sequence: CDR1 SGDLS, CDR2 YYNGEE. The CDR3 nucleotides read TGTGCCAGCACCGAGACAGGGAGGAGTGATGGCTACACCTTC. It codes for CASTETGRSDGYTF. Full variable domain (rest looked up from reference TRBV9 and TRBJ1-2): DSGVTQTPKHLITATGQRVTLRCSPRSGDLSVYWYQQSLDQGLQFLIQYYNGEERAKGNILERFSAQQFPDLHSELNLSSLELGDSALYFCASTETGRSDGYTFGSGTRLTVV.

This clonotype was seen repeatedly, ten times or more. The chain recombines TRBV6-1 with TRBJ1-6, with D uncertain. CDR1 MNHNS and CDR2 SASEGT come from the germline V gene. The CDR3 length is 15 residues. The V end lost 7 bases, the J end lost 6 bases, and 16 bases lay between the germline ends. This CDR3 is CASTPRHVGNSPLHF. The CDR3 DNA reads as TGTGCCAGCACTCCCAGGCACGTTGGTAATTCACCCCTCCACTTT.

This clonotype was observed many times. The chain carries TRBV11-2 and TRBJ1-6; TRBD1 is a possible D gene (5 bases). The V gene's germline CDR1 is SGHAT and CDR2 FQNNGV. Between the trimmed V and J ends, which lost 1 base and 7 bases, there was a span of 20 bases. The CDR3 has 18 residues. The CDR3 DNA follows: TGTGCCAGCAGCTTAGGCAGGAGGCAGGGTCTTCGGAATTCACCCCTCCACTTT. The encoded protein is CASSLGRRQGLRNSPLHF.

This clonotype was seen ten or more times. This chain's CDR3 is CASTPTGTPGELFF. In DNA, the CDR3 is TGCGCCAGCACCCCGACAGGGACTCCCGGGGAGCTGTTTTTT. V is TRBV5-1 and J is TRBJ2-2; D might be TRBD1 (7 bases). This CDR3 is built from 14 residues. Trimming took off 6 bases at V and 6 bases at J, with 15 bases between the two ends. From germline, CDR1 is SGHRS and CDR2 YFSETQ.

This clonotype has a handful of counts. The chain joins TRBV19 to TRBJ2-7; 9 bases fit TRBD1. CDR1 is LNHDA, CDR2 SQIVND, per germline (reference sequence). The CDR3 covers 14 residues. J was trimmed by 1 base and V by 6 bases; bases with no gene match: 4. The CDR3 here is CASSHGTGSYEQYF. The CDR3 bases are TGTGCCAGTAGCCACGGGACAGGGTCCTACGAGCAGTACTTC.

This clonotype came up many times. CDR3 in amino acids: CSVEDRRGGAFNEQFF. DNA for the CDR3: TGCAGCGTTGAAGATCGTCGAGGGGGCGCTTTTAATGAGCAGTTCTTC. V is TRBV29-1 and J is TRBJ2-1, with TRBD1 identical over 7 bases. The CDR3 has 16 residues. V dropped 0 bases and J dropped 7; count of bases not matched to a gene: 12. Germline CDR1 is SQVTM and CDR2 is ANQGSEA.

At least ten counts were recorded for this clonotype. The chain combines TRBV2 with TRBJ1-3; a possible D gene is TRBD1 (5 bases). Germline V gene lookup returns CDR1 SNHLY and CDR2 FYNNEI. The CDR3 consists of 16 residues. V was shortened by 7 bases and J by 0 bases, with 16 bases between the two germline ends. In DNA, the CDR3 is TGTGCCAGCATTGGGGCTCGAGGGAACTCTGGAAACACCATATATTTT. Translation gives CASIGARGNSGNTIYF.

At least ten counts were recorded for this clonotype. V gene TRBV6-1 combines with J gene TRBJ2-3, with 8 positions matching TRBD1. The CDR3 runs 14 residues. The V gene's germline CDR1 is MNHNS and CDR2 SASEGT. The V segment lost 8 bases and the J segment 2 bases; nucleotides outside the gene matches: 6. The CDR3 nucleotides read TGTGCCAGCCAACGACAGGGGACCACAGATACGCAGTATTTT. The encoded protein is CASQRQGTTDTQYF.

This clonotype was seen ten or more times. This chain links TRBV19 with TRBJ2-1, with 10 bases matching TRBD2. The CDR3 has 19 amino acids. Germline V CDR1 and CDR2: LNHDA, SQIVND (reference sequence). V was clipped by 6 bases and J by 0 bases; unmatched bases: 14. The CDR3 sequence is CASRRSSGSVSHSYNEQFF. The CDR3, as DNA: TGTGCCAGTAGGCGTTCTAGCGGGAGCGTTTCCCACTCCTACAATGAGCAGTTCTTC.

There are many counts of this clonotype. The chain employs TRBV29-1 and TRBJ2-1; TRBD2 matches at 10 bases. Germline values: CDR1 SQVTM, CDR2 ANQGSEA. The trim removed 4 bases at V and 7 bases at J, leaving 10 bases unmatched. The CDR3 loop spans 15 amino acids. The CDR3 spells CSVVSEAGGPNEQFF. DNA for the CDR3: TGCAGCGTTGTTTCGGAAGCGGGGGGGCCGAATGAGCAGTTCTTC.

Ten or more counts support this clonotype. V gene TRBV18 combines with J gene TRBJ2-2, with D unclear. Trimming took off 2 bases at V and 5 bases at J, with 12 bases between the two ends. Germline V CDR1 and CDR2: KGHSH, LQKENI. The CDR3 has 15 amino acids. In DNA form, the CDR3 reads TGTGCCAGCTCACCAGGGGTAGGACGGACCGGGGAGCTGTTTTTT. This codes for CASSPGVGRTGELFF. Looking up the rest from reference TRBV18 and TRBJ2-2 gives the full variable domain: NAGVMQNPRHLVRRRGQEARLRCSPMKGHSHVYWYRQLPEEGLKFMVYLQKENIIDESGMPKERFSAEFPKEGPSILRIQQVVRGDSAAYFCASSPGVGRTGELFFGEGSRLTVL.

There are many counts of this clonotype. The rearrangement joins TRBV2 to TRBJ2-2; TRBD2 matches at 11 bases. Germline lookup yields CDR1 SNHLY and CDR2 FYNNEI. The CDR3 has 15 residues. J gave up 1 base and V 6 bases, and 1 base lay outside the gene matches. The CDR3 sequence: CASRGLAENTGELFF. The CDR3, as DNA: TGTGCCAGCAGGGGACTAGCGGAGAACACCGGGGAGCTGTTTTTT.

This clonotype came up many times. The genes are TRBV20-1 and TRBJ2-7, with D uncertain. This CDR3 spans 13 amino acids. The V gene's germline CDR1 is DFQATT and CDR2 SNEGSKA (reference sequence). The V and J ends lost 1 base and 1 base respectively, with 8 bases between them. As DNA, the CDR3 is TGCAGTGCTAGAGCAGAGAGTTCCTACGAGCAGTACTTC. Translated, it gives CSARAESSYEQYF.

The rearrangement joins TRBV2 to TRBJ2-7, with 8 bases lining up with TRBD2. With 5 bases clipped from V and 4 bases from J, the junction kept 7 bases outside the gene matches. Germline assignment: CDR1 SNHLY and CDR2 FYNNEI. The CDR3 runs to 14 residues. This CDR3 reads CASSISGSRYEQYF. The DNA of the CDR3 is TGTGCCAGCAGTATAAGCGGGAGTCGGTACGAGCAGTACTTC.

This clonotype has a count of ten or more. The chain couples TRBV27 to TRBJ2-1; D ambiguous. Between the trimmed V and J ends, which lost 10 bases and 4 bases, there was a span of 8 bases. The CDR3 is 11 amino acids. Germline CDR1 is MNHEY and CDR2 is SMNVEV (reference sequence). The CDR3 region is CATGFYNEQFF. Here the CDR3 DNA reads TGTGCCACCGGCTTTTACAATGAGCAGTTCTTC.

This clonotype was detected ten times or more. The chain couples TRBV5-1 to TRBJ2-7; D assignment may be TRBD1 or TRBD2 (5 bases each). Trimming took off 0 bases at V and 7 bases at J, with 17 bases between the two ends. This CDR3 is 15 amino acids long. Germline CDR1 and CDR2: SGHRS and YFSETQ. This CDR3 reads CASSLARRDLGEQYF. The CDR3 DNA follows: TGCGCCAGCAGCTTGGCCCGACGGGACCTAGGGGAGCAGTACTTC.

The V and J genes are TRBV7-8 and TRBJ2-1, with no clear D. The V gene lost 1 base and the J gene lost 6 bases, with 7 bases spanning the gap. The germline gives CDR1 SGHVS, CDR2 FQNEAQ. The CDR3 has 13 amino acids. CDR3 in DNA: TGTGCCAGCAGCTTAGTGGGTAGCAATGAGCAGTTCTTC. Amino acids: CASSLVGSNEQFF.

This clonotype was detected ten times or more. V usage is TRBV5-1 and J usage is TRBJ2-2, with D possibly TRBD2 on 6 matching bases. CDR1 is SGHRS and CDR2 is YFSETQ in the germline V gene. V was trimmed by 4 bases and J by 0 bases, leaving 10 bases between them. CDR3 length equals 15 residues. The CDR3: CASSQLATNTGELFF. DNA of the CDR3: TGCGCCAGCAGCCAGCTAGCGACGAACACCGGGGAGCTGTTTTTT.

Written as DNA, the CDR3 is TGTGCCAGCAGCCAATACCCCGGGACCCCCGTTGAGTCCGGGGAGCTGTTTTTT. It translates to CASSQYPGTPVESGELFF. The rearrangement joins TRBV4-2 to TRBJ2-2; either TRBD1 or TRBD2 may fit D (5 bases each). There are 18 residues in the CDR3. From germline, CDR1 is LGHNA and CDR2 YNFKEQ. Between the trimmed V and J ends, which lost 2 bases and 6 bases, there was a span of 22 bases.

This clonotype was seen repeatedly, ten times or more. The J gene is TRBJ1-1, the V gene TRBV20-1; D remains unclear. From germline, CDR1 is DFQATT and CDR2 SNEGSKA (reference sequence). V gave up 2 bases and J gave up 1 base, with 8 bases separating them. The CDR3 runs to 13 residues. The CDR3 spells CSARPTQNTEAFF. CDR3 sequence (DNA): TGCAGTGCTAGACCCACACAGAACACTGAAGCTTTCTTT.

Of note for this clonotype: A much larger clone differs from this one at a single base, so this may be a read error. The rearrangement joins TRBV5-1 to TRBJ2-1; D uncertain. There are 15 residues in the CDR3. Germline V lookup: CDR1 SGHRS, CDR2 YFSETQ. Here the CDR3 reads CASSLDSPKENGQFF. The DNA of the CDR3 is TGCGCCAGCAGCTTGGACTCTCCAAAAGAGAATGGGCAGTTCTTC.

In its sample, this clonotype was seen many times. The rearrangement uses TRBV3-1 and TRBJ1-5; D uncertain. Trimming shortened V by 1 base and J by 2 bases, and 9 bases separated the two germline ends. Germline V gene data show CDR1 as LGHDT and CDR2 as YNNKEL (reference sequence). This CDR3 contains 15 residues. CDR3 nucleotides: TGTGCCAGCAGCCAAGCTGAGAGGGGCAATCAGCCCCAGCATTTT. Translating it yields CASSQAERGNQPQHF.

This clonotype occurred many times. The CDR3 spells CASRRWGTEAFF. In DNA form, the CDR3 reads TGTGCCAGCAGGCGGTGGGGGACTGAAGCTTTCTTT. This chain uses TRBV6-1 with TRBJ1-1, with D possibly TRBD1 on 5 matching bases. The V and J ends lost 6 bases and 5 bases respectively, with 10 bases between them. The CDR3 contains 12 residues. The germline V gene encodes CDR1 MNHNS and CDR2 SASEGT.

A few counts support this clonotype. CDR3 bases: TGTGCCTGGAGCATACAGGGGAAGGGTGGACAGCCCCAGCATTTT. It yields the protein CAWSIQGKGGQPQHF. The chain uses TRBV30 and TRBJ1-5; 7 positions match TRBD1. The CDR3 runs 15 residues. J gave up 7 bases and V 3 bases, and 12 bases lay outside the gene matches. The germline gives CDR1 GTSNPN, CDR2 SVGIG (reference sequence).

This clonotype appeared a few times. This sequence may be a read error, since a much larger clone differs from it by one base. The chain is built from TRBV30 and TRBJ2-3; the D is unclear. The V end was cut by 3 bases, the J end by 2 bases, with 9 bases between. The CDR3 length is 13 residues. Germline CDR1 GTSNPN, CDR2 SVGIG (reference sequence). The CDR3: CAWRDGFTDTQYF. The CDR3, as DNA: TGTGCCTGGAGGGACGGGTTCACAGATACGCAGTATTTT.

This clonotype was observed at least ten times. This chain links TRBV18 with TRBJ1-5; 7 nucleotides align to TRBD1. The CDR3 has 15 residues. CDR1 KGHSH and CDR2 LQKENI come from the germline V gene. J was trimmed by 6 bases and V by 6 bases; bases with no gene match: 11. The CDR3 bases are TGTGCCAGCTCTTCTTCGGAGGGGGCGGGTCAGCCCCAGCATTTT. Translated, it gives CASSSSEGAGQPQHF.

In this sample, this clonotype turned up once. A much larger clonotype is one base distant, so this may be a read error. The chain has TRBV24-1 and TRBJ2-1, with a possible D match to TRBD1 (6 bases). The closer fit of TRBJ2-7 to the DNA end suggests the J call may be wrong. CDR1 and CDR2 from the germline V gene are KGHDR and SFDVKD. CDR3 length: 15 amino acids. Here the CDR3 DNA reads TGTGCCACCAGTGACAACAGGGAATCCTACAATGAGCAGTACTTC. Protein: CATSDNRESYNEQYF.